Listed below are T cell receptor beta chains from one sample, sequenced in a study of PD-L1 blockade in urothelial cancer. TCRdb keeps only in-frame clones here, not all; method: immunoSEQ multiplex PCR. The repertoire includes 70,000 to 75,000 clones, 85% to 90% of them detected once, and 4.5% to 5% sits in the top ten. Specimen: PBMCs, collected around atezolizumab (anti-PD-L1) treatment. The receptors here all came from a man between 65 and 85 years old with urothelial cancer. Each CDR3 is given with its conserved first and last residue. D genes are given only for firm matches. Only some rows state a clone size, as once, few, many or a class for expanded clones.

CATSEQGAGNTEAFF	TGTGCCACCAGCGAACAGGGGGCGGGGAACACTGAAGCTTTCTTT	NA	TRBD1	TRBV15	TRBJ1-1
CASSLGTVGNTIYF	TGTGCCAGTAGCCTCGGGACAGTGGGAAACACCATATATTTT	NA	TRBD1	TRBV19	TRBJ1-3
CASSTIAGGGPDTQYF	TGTGCCAGCAGCACCATAGCGGGAGGGGGCCCAGATACGCAGTATTTT	NA	TRBD2	TRBV9	TRBJ2-3
CASSLSDSLYEQYF	TGTGCCAGCAGTTTATCGGACAGTCTCTACGAGCAGTACTTC	NA	NA	TRBV27	TRBJ2-7
CSVVPRLAVAYEQYF	TGCAGCGTTGTTCCCAGACTAGCGGTAGCCTACGAGCAGTACTTC	NA	TRBD2	TRBV29-1	TRBJ2-7
CASSLDRGLGNEQFF	TGTGCCAGCAGTCTCGACAGGGGGCTCGGCAATGAGCAGTTCTTC	few	TRBD1	TRBV7-7	TRBJ2-1
CASSPPTGGTYEQYF	TGTGCCAGTAGTCCCCCGACAGGGGGGACCTACGAGCAGTACTTC	NA	TRBD1	TRBV19	TRBJ2-7
CASSASLGELFF	TGTGCCAGCAGTGCCTCCCTCGGGGAGCTGTTTTTT	few	NA	TRBV6-1	TRBJ2-2
CASSISGTRSDTQYF	TGTGCCAGTAGTATATCGGGGACTAGGTCAGATACGCAGTATTTT	NA	TRBD2	TRBV19	TRBJ2-3
CSVARDRGGEQYF	TGCAGCGTTGCCCGGGACAGGGGGGGGGAGCAGTACTTC	NA	TRBD1	TRBV29-1	TRBJ2-7
CASSRTGGQETQYF	TGTGCCAGCAGCAGGACAGGTGGACAAGAGACCCAGTACTTC	NA	TRBD1	TRBV11-2	TRBJ2-5
CASSLALSAGGSDTQYF	TGCGCCAGCAGCTTGGCCTTATCGGCGGGAGGATCAGATACGCAGTATTTT	NA	TRBD2	TRBV5-1	TRBJ2-3
CAWSVSLNTIYF	TGTGCCTGGAGTGTGTCTTTAAACACCATATATTTT	NA	NA	TRBV30	TRBJ1-3
CASSGVGNQPQHF	TGTGCCAGCAGTGGGGTCGGGAATCAGCCCCAGCATTTT	NA	NA	TRBV25-1	TRBJ1-5
CASLSGSLGETQYF	TGTGCCAGCCTTAGCGGGAGTTTGGGAGAGACCCAGTACTTC	NA	TRBD2	TRBV28	TRBJ2-5
CASSLEEDTEAFF	TGCGCCAGCAGCTTGGAAGAGGACACTGAAGCTTTCTTT	NA	NA	TRBV5-1	TRBJ1-1
CATRANTGELFF	TGTGCCACCCGGGCGAACACCGGGGAGCTGTTTTTT	NA	NA	TRBV10-3	TRBJ2-2
CSTRTARYNEQFF	TGCAGCACCAGGACAGCCCGCTACAATGAGCAGTTCTTC	once	NA	TRBV29-1	TRBJ2-1
CASSLAGQSGETQYF	TGCGCCAGCAGCTTGGCCGGGCAGTCAGGGGAGACCCAGTACTTC	NA	NA	TRBV5-1	TRBJ2-5
CASSYPARTGELFF	TGTGCCAGCAGTTACCCCGCCAGGACCGGGGAGCTGTTTTTT	NA	NA	TRBV6-6	TRBJ2-2
CASSPNIGQEQFF	TGTGCCAGCAGCCCGAACATTGGACAGGAGCAGTTCTTC	once	NA	TRBV7-3	TRBJ2-1
CASSLQGRYEQYF	TGTGCCAGCAGCTTACAGGGGAGGTACGAGCAGTACTTC	once	NA	TRBV5-5	TRBJ2-7
CASSVADSPGNTIYF	TGTGCCAGCAGCGTAGCGGACAGCCCTGGAAACACCATATATTTT	NA	NA	TRBV9	TRBJ1-3
CASSLTPGLANGEQYF	TGTGCCAGCAGCCTAACCCCGGGACTAGCGAACGGCGAGCAGTACTTC	few	TRBD2	TRBV5-5	TRBJ2-7
CAGEGDVDEQFF	TGTGCCGGGGAGGGTGATGTCGATGAGCAGTTCTTC	NA	TRBD2	TRBV9	TRBJ2-1
CATSRDRQQGAGGANVLTF	TGTGCCACCAGCAGAGATCGACAACAGGGGGCGGGTGGGGCCAACGTCCTGACTTTC	NA	TRBD1	TRBV15	TRBJ2-6
CSVPGNTEAFF	TGCAGTGTCCCGGGAAACACTGAAGCTTTCTTT	NA	NA	TRBV20-1	TRBJ1-1
CAFRGAGRSYNEQFF	TGTGCCTTTCGGGGGGCGGGAAGGTCCTACAATGAGCAGTTCTTC	NA	NA	TRBV30	TRBJ2-1
CATPREGRYYGYTF	TGTGCCACTCCCCGGGAAGGACGGTACTATGGCTACACCTTC	NA	NA	TRBV6-1	TRBJ1-2
CASRAGQGGTEAFF	TGTGCCAGCAGGGCCGGACAGGGTGGAACTGAAGCTTTCTTT	NA	TRBD1	TRBV6-5	TRBJ1-1
CASSETAARTQYF	TGCGCCAGCAGTGAGACAGCGGCGAGAACCCAGTACTTC	NA	NA	TRBV10-1	TRBJ2-5
CASSYFGQAKTEAFF	TGTGCCAGCAGTTATTTCGGACAGGCGAAGACTGAAGCTTTCTTT	few	TRBD1	TRBV6-5	TRBJ1-1
CASSVGPGAHLFF	TGTGCCAGCAGCGTAGGTCCAGGGGCGCATCTGTTTTTT	NA	NA	TRBV9	TRBJ2-2
CASSLGLAPNSDTQYF	TGTGCCAGCAGCTTGGGACTAGCCCCCAACTCGGATACGCAGTATTTT	NA	TRBD2	TRBV7-3	TRBJ2-3
CAITRTGNGYTF	TGTGCCATCACTAGGACAGGGAATGGCTACACCTTC	NA	TRBD1	TRBV10-3	TRBJ1-2
CASGPSGYNEQFF	TGTGCCAGCGGACCTAGCGGTTACAATGAGCAGTTCTTC	NA	TRBD2	TRBV6-6	TRBJ2-1
CASTTGGTVGEQYF	TGTGCCAGCACCACTGGGGGGACCGTCGGGGAGCAGTACTTC	NA	NA	TRBV7-9	TRBJ2-7
CASSAGLIAGVDGEQFF	TGCGCCAGCAGTGCCGGATTAATAGCGGGAGTGGACGGTGAGCAGTTCTTC	once	TRBD2	TRBV5-1	TRBJ2-1
CASSEASRTDTQYF	TGTGCCAGCAGTGAGGCCTCGCGCACAGATACGCAGTATTTT	NA	NA	TRBV2	TRBJ2-3
CASSPSGRGTDTQYF	TGTGCCAGCAGTCCTAGCGGGAGGGGCACAGATACGCAGTATTTT	NA	TRBD2	TRBV6-6	TRBJ2-3
CASSPQTGNTQYF	TGTGCCAGTAGTCCCCAGACAGGGAATACGCAGTATTTT	NA	TRBD1	TRBV19	TRBJ2-3
CASSSTQQEQYF	TGTGCCAGCAGTTCGACTCAACAAGAGCAGTACTTC	NA	NA	TRBV28	TRBJ2-7
CASSPARATLNTEAFF	TGTGCCAGCTCACCGGCCAGGGCGACCTTGAACACTGAAGCTTTCTTT	NA	NA	TRBV18	TRBJ1-1